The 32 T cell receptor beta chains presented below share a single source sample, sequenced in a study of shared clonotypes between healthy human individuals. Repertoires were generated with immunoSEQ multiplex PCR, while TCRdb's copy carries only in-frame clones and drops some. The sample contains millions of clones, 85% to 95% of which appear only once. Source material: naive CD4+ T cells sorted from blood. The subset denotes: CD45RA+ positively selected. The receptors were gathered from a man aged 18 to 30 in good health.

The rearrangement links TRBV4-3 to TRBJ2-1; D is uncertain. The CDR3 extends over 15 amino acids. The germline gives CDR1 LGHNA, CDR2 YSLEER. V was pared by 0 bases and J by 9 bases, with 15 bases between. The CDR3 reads CASSQEYGPLIEQFF. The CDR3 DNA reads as TGCGCCAGCAGCCAAGAATACGGACCCCTGATTGAGCAGTTCTTC.

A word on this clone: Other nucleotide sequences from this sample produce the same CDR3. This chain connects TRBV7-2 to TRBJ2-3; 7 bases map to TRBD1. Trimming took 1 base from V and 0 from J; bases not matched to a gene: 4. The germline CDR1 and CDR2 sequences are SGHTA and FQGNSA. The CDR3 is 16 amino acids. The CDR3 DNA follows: TGTGCCAGCAGCTTAGTGGGACAGACTAGCACAGATACGCAGTATTTT. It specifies CASSLVGQTSTDTQYF.

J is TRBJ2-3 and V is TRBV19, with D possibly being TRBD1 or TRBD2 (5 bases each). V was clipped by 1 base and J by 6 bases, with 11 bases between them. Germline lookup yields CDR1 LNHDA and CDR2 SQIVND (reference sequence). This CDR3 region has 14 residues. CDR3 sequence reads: CASSIGGSRDTQYF. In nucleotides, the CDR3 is TGTGCCAGTAGTATAGGGGGGTCCAGGGATACGCAGTATTTT.

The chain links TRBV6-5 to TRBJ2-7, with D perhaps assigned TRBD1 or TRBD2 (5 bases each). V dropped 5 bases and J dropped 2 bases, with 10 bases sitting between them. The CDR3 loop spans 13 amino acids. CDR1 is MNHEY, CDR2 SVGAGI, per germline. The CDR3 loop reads CASSAGSPYEQYF. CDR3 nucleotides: TGTGCCAGCAGTGCAGGGAGCCCCTACGAGCAGTACTTC.

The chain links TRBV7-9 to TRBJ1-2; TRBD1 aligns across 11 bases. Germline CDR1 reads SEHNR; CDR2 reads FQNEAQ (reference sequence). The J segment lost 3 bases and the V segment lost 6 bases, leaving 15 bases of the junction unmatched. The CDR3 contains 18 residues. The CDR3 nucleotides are TGTGCCAGCAGTTCGCATGGACAGGGGGCTAAAGTAGACTATGGCTACACCTTC. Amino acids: CASSSHGQGAKVDYGYTF.

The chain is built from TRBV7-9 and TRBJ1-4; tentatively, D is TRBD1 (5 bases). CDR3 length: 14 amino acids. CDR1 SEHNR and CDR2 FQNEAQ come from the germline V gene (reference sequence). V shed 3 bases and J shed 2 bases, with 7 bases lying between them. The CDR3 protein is CASSLGTTNEKLFF. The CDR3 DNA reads TGTGCCAGCAGCTTGGGGACCACTAATGAAAAACTGTTTTTT.

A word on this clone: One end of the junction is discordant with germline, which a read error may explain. The CDR3 DNA is TGTGCCAGCACCTTAGTGCAGGGACTAGGGACTTCCTACGAGCAGTACTTC. It specifies CASTLVQGLGTSYEQYF. The chain joins TRBV7-8 to TRBJ2-7, with TRBD2 matching 8 bases. The CDR3 loop spans 17 amino acids. Germline V CDR1 and CDR2: SGHVS, FQNEAQ.

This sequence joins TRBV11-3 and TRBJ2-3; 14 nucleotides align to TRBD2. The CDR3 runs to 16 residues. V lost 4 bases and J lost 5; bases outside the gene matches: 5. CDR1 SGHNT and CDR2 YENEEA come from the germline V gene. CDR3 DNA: TGTGCCAGCAGCTGGGGACTAGCGGGAGAGGGAGATACGCAGTATTTT. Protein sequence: CASSWGLAGEGDTQYF.

This chain's CDR3 is CASRPAGGGETQYF. The DNA for the CDR3 is TGTGCCAGCAGGCCCGCGGGCGGGGGAGAGACCCAGTACTTC. The chain links TRBV6-1 to TRBJ2-5; 7 bases are shared with TRBD2. This CDR3 has 14 residues. CDR1 is MNHNS and CDR2 is SASEGT in the germline V gene. J lost 4 bases, V lost 6 bases, and 8 bases had no gene match.

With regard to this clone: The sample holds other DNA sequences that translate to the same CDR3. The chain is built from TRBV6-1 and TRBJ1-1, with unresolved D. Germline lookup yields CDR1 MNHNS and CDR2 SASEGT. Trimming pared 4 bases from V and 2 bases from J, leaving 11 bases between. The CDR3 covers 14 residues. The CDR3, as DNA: TGTGCCAGCAGTGGTGGACCGACCAACACTGAAGCTTTCTTT. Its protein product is CASSGGPTNTEAFF.

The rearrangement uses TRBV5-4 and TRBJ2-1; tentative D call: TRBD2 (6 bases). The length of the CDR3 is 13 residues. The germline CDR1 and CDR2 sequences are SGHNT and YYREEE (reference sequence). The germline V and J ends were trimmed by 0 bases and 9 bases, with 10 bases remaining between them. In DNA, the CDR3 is TGTGCCAGCAGCTTGGATGGGGGAGGTGAGCAGTTCTTC. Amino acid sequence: CASSLDGGGEQFF.

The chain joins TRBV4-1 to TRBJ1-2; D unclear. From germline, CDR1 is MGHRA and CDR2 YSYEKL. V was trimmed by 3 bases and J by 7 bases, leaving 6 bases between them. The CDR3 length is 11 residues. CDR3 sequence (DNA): TGCGCCAGCAGCCAGCGCGGTGGCTACACCTTC. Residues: CASSQRGGYTF.

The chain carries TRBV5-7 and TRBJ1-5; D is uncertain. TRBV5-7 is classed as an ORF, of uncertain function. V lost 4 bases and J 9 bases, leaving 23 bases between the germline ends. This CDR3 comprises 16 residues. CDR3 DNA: TGTGCCAGCAGCCGGTGGCCCCGTCTCCTGGGGAGGCCCCAGCATTTT. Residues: CASSRWPRLLGRPQHF.

In DNA, the CDR3 is TGCACCAGCAGCCAGGTTCGGGGGATGGTCAAAAACATTCAGTACTTC. This sequence encodes CTSSQVRGMVKNIQYF. The V call is TRBV1, the J call TRBJ2-4; no check of the table's D call, TRBD2, against the DNA was made. TRBV1 is termed a pseudogene. This CDR3 has 16 residues.

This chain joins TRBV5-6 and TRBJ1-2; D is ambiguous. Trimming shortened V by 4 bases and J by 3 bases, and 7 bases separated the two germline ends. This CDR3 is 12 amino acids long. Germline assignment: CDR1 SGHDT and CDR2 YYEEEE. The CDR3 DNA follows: TGTGCCAGCAGCAGGCTCGACTATGGCTACACCTTC. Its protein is CASSRLDYGYTF.

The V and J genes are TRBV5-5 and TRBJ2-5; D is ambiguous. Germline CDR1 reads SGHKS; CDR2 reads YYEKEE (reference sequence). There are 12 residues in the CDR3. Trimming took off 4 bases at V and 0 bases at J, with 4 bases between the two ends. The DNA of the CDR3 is TGTGCCAGCAGCCGGTACCAAGAGACCCAGTACTTC. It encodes CASSRYQETQYF.

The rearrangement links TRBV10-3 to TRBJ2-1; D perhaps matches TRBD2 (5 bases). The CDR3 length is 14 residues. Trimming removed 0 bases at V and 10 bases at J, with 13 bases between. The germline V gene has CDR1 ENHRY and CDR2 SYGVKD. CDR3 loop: CAISESVGVGEQFF. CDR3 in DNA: TGTGCCATCAGTGAGTCAGTCGGGGTCGGGGAGCAGTTCTTC.

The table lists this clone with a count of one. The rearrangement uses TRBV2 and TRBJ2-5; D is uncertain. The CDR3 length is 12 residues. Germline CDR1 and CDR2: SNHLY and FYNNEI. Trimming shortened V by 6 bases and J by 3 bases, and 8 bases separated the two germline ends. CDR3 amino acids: CASREAEETQYF. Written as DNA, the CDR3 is TGTGCCAGCAGAGAGGCCGAAGAGACCCAGTACTTC.

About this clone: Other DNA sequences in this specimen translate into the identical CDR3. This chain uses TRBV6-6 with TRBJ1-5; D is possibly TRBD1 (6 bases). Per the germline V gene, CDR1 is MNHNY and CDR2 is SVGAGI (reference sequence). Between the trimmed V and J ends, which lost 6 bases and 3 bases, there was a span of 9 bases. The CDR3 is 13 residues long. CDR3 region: CASSDRSNQPQHF. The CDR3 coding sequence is TGTGCCAGCAGCGACAGGTCCAATCAGCCCCAGCATTTT.

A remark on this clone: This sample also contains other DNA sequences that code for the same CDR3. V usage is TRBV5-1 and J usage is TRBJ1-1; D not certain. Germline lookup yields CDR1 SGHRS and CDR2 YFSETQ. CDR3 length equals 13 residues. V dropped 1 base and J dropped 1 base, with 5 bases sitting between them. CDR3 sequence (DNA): TGCGCCAGCAGCTTGTTTGCGAACACTGAAGCTTTCTTT. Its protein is CASSLFANTEAFF.

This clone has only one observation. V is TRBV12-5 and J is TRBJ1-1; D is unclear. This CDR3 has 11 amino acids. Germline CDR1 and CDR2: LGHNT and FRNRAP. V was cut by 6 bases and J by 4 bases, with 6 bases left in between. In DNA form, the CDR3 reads TGTGCTAGTGGCGCGATCACTGAAGCTTTCTTT. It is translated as CASGAITEAFF.

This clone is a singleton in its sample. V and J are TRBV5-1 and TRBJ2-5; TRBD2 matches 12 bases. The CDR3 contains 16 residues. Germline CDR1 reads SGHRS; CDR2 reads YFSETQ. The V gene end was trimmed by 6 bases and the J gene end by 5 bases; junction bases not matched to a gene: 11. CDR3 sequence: CASKSATSGSRETQYF. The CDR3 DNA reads TGCGCCAGCAAAAGCGCGACTAGCGGGAGTCGGGAGACCCAGTACTTC.

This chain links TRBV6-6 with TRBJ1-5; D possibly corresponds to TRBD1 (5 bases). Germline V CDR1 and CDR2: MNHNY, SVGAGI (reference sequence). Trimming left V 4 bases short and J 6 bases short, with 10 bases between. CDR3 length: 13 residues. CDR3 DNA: TGTGCCAGCAGTTCAGGGCTGGTTCAGCCCCAGCATTTT. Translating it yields CASSSGLVQPQHF.

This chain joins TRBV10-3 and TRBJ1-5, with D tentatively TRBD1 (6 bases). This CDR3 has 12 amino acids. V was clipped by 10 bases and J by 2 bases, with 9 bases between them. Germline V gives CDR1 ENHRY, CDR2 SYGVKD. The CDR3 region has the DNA TGTGCCACACAGGGTGGCAATCAGCCCCAGCATTTT. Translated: CATQGGNQPQHF.

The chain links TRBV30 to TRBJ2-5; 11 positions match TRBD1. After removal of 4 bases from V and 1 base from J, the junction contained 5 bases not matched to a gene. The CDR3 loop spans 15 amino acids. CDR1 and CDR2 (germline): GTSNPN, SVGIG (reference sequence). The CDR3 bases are TGTGCCTGGACCTGGACAGGGGGCTCCCAAGAGACCCAGTACTTC. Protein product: CAWTWTGGSQETQYF. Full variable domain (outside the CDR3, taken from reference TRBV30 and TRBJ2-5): SQTIHQWPATLVQPVGSPLSLECTVEGTSNPNLYWYRQAAGRGLQLLFYSVGIGQISSEVPQNLSASRPQDRQFILSSKKLLLSDSGFYLCAWTWTGGSQETQYFGPGTRLLVL.

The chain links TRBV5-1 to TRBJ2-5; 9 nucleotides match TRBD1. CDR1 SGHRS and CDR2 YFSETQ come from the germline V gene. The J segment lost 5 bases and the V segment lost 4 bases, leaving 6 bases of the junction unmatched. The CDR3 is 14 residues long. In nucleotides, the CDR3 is TGCGCCAGCAGCGTACAGGGGGCCGGGGAGACCCAGTACTTC. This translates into CASSVQGAGETQYF.

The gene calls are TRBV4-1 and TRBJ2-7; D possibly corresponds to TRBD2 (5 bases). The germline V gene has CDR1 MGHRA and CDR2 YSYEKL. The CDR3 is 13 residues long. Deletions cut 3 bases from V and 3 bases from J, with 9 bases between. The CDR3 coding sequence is TGCGCCAGCAGCCAGACTACCTTCTACGAGCAGTACTTC. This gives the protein CASSQTTFYEQYF.

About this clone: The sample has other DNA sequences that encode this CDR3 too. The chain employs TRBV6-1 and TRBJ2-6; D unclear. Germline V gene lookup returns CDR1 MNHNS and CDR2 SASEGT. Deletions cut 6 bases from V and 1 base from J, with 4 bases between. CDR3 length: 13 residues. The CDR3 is CASRPSGANVLTF. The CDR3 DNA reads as TGTGCCAGCAGACCGTCTGGGGCCAACGTCCTGACTTTC.

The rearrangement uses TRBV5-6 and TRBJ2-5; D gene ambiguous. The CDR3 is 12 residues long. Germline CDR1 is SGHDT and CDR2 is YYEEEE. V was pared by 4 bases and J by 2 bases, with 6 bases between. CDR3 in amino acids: CASSPLQETQYF. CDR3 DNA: TGTGCCAGCAGCCCATTACAAGAGACCCAGTACTTC.

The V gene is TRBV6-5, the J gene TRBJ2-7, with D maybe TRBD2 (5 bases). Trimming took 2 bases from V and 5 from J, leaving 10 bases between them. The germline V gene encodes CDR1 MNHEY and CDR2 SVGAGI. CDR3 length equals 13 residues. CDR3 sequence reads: CASSYPYGDEQYF. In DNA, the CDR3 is TGTGCCAGCAGTTACCCGTACGGGGACGAGCAGTACTTC.

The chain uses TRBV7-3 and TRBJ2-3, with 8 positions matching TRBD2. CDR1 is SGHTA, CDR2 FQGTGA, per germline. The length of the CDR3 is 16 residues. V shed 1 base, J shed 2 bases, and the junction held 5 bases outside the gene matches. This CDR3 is CASSLSGGTITDTQYF. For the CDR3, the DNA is TGTGCCAGCAGCTTAAGCGGGGGGACGATCACAGATACGCAGTATTTT.

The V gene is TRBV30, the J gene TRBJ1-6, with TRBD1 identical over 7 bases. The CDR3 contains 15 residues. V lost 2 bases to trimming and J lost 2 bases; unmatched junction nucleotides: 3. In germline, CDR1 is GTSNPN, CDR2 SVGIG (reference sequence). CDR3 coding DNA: TGTGCCTGGAGTCACAGGGGACCCTATAATTCACCCCTCCACTTT. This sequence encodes CAWSHRGPYNSPLHF. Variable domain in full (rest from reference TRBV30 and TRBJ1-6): SQTIHQWPATLVQPVGSPLSLECTVEGTSNPNLYWYRQAAGRGLQLLFYSVGIGQISSEVPQNLSASRPQDRQFILSSKKLLLSDSGFYLCAWSHRGPYNSPLHFGNGTRLTVT.